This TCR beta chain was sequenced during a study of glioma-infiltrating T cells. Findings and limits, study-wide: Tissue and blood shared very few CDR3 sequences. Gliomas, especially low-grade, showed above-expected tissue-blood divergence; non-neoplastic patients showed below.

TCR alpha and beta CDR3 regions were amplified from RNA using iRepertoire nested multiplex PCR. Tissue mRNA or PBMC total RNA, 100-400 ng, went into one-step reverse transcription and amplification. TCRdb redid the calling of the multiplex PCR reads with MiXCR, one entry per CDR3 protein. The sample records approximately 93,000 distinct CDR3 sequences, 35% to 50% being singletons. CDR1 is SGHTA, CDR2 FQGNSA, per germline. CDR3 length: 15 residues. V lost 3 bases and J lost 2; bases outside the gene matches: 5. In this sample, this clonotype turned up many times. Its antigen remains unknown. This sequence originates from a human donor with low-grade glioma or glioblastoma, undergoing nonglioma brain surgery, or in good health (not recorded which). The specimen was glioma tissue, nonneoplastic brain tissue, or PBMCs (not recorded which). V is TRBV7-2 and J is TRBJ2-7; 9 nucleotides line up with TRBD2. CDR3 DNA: TGTGCCAGCAGCTTCCAGCGGGAGGTAACCTACGAGCAGTACTTC. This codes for CASSFQREVTYEQYF.